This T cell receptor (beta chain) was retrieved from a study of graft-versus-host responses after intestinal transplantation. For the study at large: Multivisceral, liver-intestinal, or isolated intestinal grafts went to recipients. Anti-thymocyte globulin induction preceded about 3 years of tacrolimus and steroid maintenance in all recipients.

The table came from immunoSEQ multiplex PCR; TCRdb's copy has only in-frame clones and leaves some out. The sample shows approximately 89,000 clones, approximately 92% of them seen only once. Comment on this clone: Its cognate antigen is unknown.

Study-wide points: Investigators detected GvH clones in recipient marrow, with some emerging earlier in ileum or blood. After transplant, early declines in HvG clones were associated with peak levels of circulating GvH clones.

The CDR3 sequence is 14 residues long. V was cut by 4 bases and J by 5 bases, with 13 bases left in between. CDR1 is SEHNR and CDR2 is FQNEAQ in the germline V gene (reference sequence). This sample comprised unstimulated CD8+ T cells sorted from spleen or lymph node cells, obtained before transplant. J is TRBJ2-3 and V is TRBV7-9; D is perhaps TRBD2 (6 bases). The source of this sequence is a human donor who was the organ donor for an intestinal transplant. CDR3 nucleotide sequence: TGTGCCAGCAGCTCCCGACTAGTTAGAGATACGCAGTATTTT. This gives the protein CASSSRLVRDTQYF.